A single T cell receptor beta chain is shown here with its context. Its specificity is not known. Sequencing used immunoSEQ multiplex PCR; TCRdb keeps in-frame clones, though not all of them. The sample comprises under 400,000 clones, 93% of which are singletons, and about 5.8% rests with the top ten. The germline CDR1 and CDR2 sequences are MRHNA and SNTAGT. V lost 6 bases and J 0 bases, leaving 11 bases between the germline ends. The CDR3 runs 15 residues. This entry belongs to a study of brain T cells in children with intractable seizures. General study findings and limits: Clones missing pre-surgery may reflect undersampling of that blood sample.

Noted time point: blood from clinic visit 5 months post-surgery; TSC patient then seizure free. Surgery cases with the highest brain T cell transcript signatures were chosen for sequencing. At least one anti-epileptic drug was given before surgery. This TCR was recovered from a boy under two years old with tuberous sclerosis and intractable seizures. The material sequenced was peripheral blood, taken less than 6 months after surgery. The genes are TRBV6-4 and TRBJ1-4, with D hard to call. CDR3 in amino acids: CASSAHGSTNEKLFF. The CDR3 DNA is TGTGCCAGCAGCGCTCACGGCTCAACTAATGAAAAACTGTTTTTT.